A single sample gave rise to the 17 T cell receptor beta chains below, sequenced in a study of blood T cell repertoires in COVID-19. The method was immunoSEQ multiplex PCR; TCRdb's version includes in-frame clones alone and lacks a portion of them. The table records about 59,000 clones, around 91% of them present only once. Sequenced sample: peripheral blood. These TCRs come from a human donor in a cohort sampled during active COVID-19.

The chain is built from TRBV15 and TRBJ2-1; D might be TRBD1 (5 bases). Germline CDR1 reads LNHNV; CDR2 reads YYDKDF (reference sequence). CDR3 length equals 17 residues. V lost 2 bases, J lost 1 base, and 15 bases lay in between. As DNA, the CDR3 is TGTGCCACCAGCAGATCCCTACAGGTGCTATCCTACAATGAGCAGTTCTTC. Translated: CATSRSLQVLSYNEQFF.

In DNA, the CDR3 is TGTGCCAGCAGTCCCAACCGGGCTAGCGGGAGGATGGTCGGCGATACGCAGTATTTT. Translating gives CASSPNRASGRMVGDTQYF. V usage is TRBV27 and J usage is TRBJ2-3; TRBD2 matches at 11 bases. Looked up from germline, CDR1 is MNHEY and CDR2 is SMNVEV (reference sequence). This CDR3 is 19 amino acids long. Trimming at V came to 5 bases and at J to 6 bases, leaving 19 bases not matched to a gene.

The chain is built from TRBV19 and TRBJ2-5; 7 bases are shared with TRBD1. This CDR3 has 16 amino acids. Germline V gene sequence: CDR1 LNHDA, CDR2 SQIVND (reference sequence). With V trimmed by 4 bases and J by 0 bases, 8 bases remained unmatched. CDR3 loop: CASSTSGRGNQETQYF. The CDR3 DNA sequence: TGTGCCAGTAGTACCTCCGGCAGGGGGAACCAAGAGACCCAGTACTTC.

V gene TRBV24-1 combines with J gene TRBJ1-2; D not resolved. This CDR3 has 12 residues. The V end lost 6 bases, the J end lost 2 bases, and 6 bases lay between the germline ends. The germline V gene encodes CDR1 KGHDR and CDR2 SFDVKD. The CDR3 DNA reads TGTGCCACCAGTCGACAAAACTATGGCTACACCTTC. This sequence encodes CATSRQNYGYTF.

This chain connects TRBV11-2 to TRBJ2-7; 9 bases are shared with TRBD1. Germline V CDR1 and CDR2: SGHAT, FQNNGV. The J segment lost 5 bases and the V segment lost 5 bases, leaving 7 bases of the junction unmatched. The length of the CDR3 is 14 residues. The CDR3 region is CASSPGTGHDEQYF. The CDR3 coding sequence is TGTGCCAGCAGCCCAGGGACAGGGCACGACGAGCAGTACTTC.

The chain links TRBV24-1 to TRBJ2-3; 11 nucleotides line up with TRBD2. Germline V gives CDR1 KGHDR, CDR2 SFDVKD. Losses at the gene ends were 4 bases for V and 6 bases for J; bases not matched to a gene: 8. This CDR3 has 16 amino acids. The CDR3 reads CATSDSTSGSWDTQYF. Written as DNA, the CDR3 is TGTGCCACCAGTGACTCTACTAGCGGGAGTTGGGATACGCAGTATTTT.

CDR3 DNA sequence: TGTGCCAGCAGCTTAGATTCTAGCGTGCGGGATACGCAGTATTTT. Translating it yields CASSLDSSVRDTQYF. This chain links TRBV7-8 with TRBJ2-3; possibly TRBD2 for D (6 bases). V was pared by 1 base and J by 6 bases, with 14 bases between. Per the germline V gene, CDR1 is SGHVS and CDR2 is FQNEAQ. The CDR3 loop spans 15 amino acids.

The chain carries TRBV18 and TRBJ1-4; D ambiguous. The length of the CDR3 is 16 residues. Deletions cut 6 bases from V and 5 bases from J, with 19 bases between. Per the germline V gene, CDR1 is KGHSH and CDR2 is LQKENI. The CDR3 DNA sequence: TGTGCCAGCTCGGCAACTAAAGGCTCTTCCAATGAAAAACTGTTTTTT. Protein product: CASSATKGSSNEKLFF.

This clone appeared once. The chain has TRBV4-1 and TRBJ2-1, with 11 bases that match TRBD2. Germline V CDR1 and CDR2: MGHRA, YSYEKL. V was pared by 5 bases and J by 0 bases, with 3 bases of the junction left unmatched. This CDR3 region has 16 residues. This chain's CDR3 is CASSVTSGSSYNEQFF. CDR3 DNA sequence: TGCGCCAGCAGCGTTACTAGCGGGAGCTCCTACAATGAGCAGTTCTTC.

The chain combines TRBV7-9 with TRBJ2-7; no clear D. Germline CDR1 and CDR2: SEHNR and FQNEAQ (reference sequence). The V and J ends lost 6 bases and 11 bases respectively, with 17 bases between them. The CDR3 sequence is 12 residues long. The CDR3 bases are TGTGCCAGCAGTCAAATGCGAGAGGTTGAGTACTTC. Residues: CASSQMREVEYF.

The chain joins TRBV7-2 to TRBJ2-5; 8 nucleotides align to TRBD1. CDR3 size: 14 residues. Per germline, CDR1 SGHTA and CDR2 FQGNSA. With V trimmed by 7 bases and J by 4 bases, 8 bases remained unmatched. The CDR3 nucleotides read TGTGCCAGCAACAACCAGGGGGCCACAGAGACCCAGTACTTC. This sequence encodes CASNNQGATETQYF.

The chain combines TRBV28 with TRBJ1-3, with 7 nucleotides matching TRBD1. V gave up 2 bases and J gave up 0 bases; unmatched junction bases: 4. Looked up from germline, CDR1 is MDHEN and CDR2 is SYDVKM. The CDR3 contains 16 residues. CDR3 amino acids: CASSLGGTVSGNTIYF. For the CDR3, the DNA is TGTGCCAGCAGTTTAGGGGGGACAGTCTCTGGAAACACCATATATTTT.

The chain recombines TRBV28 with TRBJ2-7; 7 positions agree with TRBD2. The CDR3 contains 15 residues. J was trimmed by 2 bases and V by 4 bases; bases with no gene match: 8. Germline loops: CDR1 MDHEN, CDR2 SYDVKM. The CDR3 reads CASSSAGPFTYEQYF. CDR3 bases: TGTGCCAGCAGTTCAGCGGGACCCTTCACCTACGAGCAGTACTTC.

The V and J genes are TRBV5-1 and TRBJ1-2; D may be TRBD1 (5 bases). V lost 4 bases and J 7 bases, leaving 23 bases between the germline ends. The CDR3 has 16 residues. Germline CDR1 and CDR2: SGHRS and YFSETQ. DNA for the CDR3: TGCGCCAGCAGCCCCACCGAGGGACTTCTAAGGGGTGGCTACACCTTC. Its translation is CASSPTEGLLRGGYTF.

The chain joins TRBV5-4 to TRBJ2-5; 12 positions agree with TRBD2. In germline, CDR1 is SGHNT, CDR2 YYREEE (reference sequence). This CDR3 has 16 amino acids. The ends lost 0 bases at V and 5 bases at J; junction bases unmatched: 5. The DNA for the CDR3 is TGTGCCAGCAGCTTGGGCCTAGCGGGGGGGCCGGAGACCCAGTACTTC. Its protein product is CASSLGLAGGPETQYF.

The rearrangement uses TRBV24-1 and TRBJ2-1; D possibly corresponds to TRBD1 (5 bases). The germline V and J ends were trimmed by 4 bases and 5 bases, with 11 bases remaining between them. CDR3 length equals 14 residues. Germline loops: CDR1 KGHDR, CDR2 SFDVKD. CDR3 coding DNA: TGTGCCACCAGTGACGGACAACCACACAATGAGCAGTTCTTC. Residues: CATSDGQPHNEQFF.

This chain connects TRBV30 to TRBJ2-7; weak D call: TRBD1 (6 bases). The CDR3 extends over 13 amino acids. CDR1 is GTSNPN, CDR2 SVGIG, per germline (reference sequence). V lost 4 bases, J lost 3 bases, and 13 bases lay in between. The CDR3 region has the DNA TGTGCCTGGAACCTGGGACAAAACTACGAGCAGTACTTC. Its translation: CAWNLGQNYEQYF. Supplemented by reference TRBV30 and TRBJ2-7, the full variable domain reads SQTIHQWPATLVQPVGSPLSLECTVEGTSNPNLYWYRQAAGRGLQLLFYSVGIGQISSEVPQNLSASRPQDRQFILSSKKLLLSDSGFYLCAWNLGQNYEQYFGPGTRLTVT.